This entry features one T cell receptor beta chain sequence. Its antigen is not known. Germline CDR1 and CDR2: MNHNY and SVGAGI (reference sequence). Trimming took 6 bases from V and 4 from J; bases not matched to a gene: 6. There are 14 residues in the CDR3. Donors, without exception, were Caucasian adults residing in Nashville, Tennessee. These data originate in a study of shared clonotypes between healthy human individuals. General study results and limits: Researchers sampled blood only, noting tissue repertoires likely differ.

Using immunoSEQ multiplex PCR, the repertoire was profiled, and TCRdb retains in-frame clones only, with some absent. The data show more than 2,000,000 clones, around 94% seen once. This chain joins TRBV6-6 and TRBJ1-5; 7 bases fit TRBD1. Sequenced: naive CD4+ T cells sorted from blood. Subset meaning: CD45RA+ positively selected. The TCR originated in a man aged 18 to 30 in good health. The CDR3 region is CASSLDRVNQPQHF. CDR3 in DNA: TGTGCCAGCAGCCTCGACAGGGTTAATCAGCCCCAGCATTTT.